The sequence of this T cell receptor beta chain was determined in a study of control samples from healthy donors and cancer patients. Profiling relied on immunoSEQ multiplex PCR, and the TCRdb table lists in-frame clones only, not all of them. The table has about 130,000 clones, about 91% seen once. The germline CDR1 and CDR2 sequences are SEHNR and FQNEAQ (reference sequence). The V and J ends lost 1 base and 4 bases respectively, with 8 bases between them. The CDR3 length is 15 residues. Material: blood. This clonotype was sampled from a young man in good health. The chain is built from TRBV7-9 and TRBJ2-6; D is unclear. Here the CDR3 DNA reads TGTGCCAGCAGCTTAGGGATGGCCGGGGCCAACGTCCTGACTTTC. As protein: CASSLGMAGANVLTF.